This entry describes one T cell receptor (beta chain). Its antigen is unknown. The data derive from a study of cytomegalovirus exposure and HLA in healthy donors. Study in general: The early release's HLA-typed donors yielded some 85 million unique TCRs.

V lost 11 bases, J lost 1 base, and 19 bases lay in between. The CDR3 has 15 amino acids. Germline values: CDR1 SNHLY, CDR2 FYNNEI. The study's findings and limits: The likely explanation for a cluster of highly shared sequence variants was sequencing artifact. A missense DCLRE1C variant was associated with V- and J-gene trimming of TCR beta chains in a later analysis, and an independent cohort replicated the association.

Both 60 Vbeta primers and 13 Jbeta primers went into the PCR. Profiled with immunoSEQ multiplex PCR; TCRdb holds only in-frame clones, not every one. The ten most abundant clones cover around 1.5% of a sample with around 140,000 clones. The sequencing sample was made of PBMCs. The chain has TRBV2 and TRBJ2-3, with a weak D call TRBD2 (5 bases). This TCR was recovered from a woman between 45 and 60 years old in good health and CMV-seronegative. CDR3 nucleotide sequence: TGTGCCGGCATGTCGGGGTTTTCGGGCACAGATACGCAGTATTTT. Translating it yields CAGMSGFSGTDTQYF.